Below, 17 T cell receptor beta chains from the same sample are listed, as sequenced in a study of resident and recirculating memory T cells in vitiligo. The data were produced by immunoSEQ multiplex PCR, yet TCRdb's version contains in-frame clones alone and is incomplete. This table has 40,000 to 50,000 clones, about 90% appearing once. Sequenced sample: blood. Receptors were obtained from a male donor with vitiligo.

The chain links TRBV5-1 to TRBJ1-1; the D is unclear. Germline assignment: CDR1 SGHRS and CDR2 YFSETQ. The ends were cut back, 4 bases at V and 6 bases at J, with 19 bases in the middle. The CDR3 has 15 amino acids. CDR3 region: CASSPDGVSYSEAFF. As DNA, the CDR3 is TGCGCCAGCAGCCCGGACGGGGTCTCGTACTCTGAAGCTTTCTTT.

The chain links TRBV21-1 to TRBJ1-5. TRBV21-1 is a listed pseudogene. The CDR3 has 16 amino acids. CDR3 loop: CASSKAWRRWNQPQHF. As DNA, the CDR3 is TGTGCCAGCAGCAAAGCTTGGAGAAGGTGGAATCAGCCCCAGCATTTT.

In nucleotides, the CDR3 is TGTGCCAGCAGCTTAGTCGAGCGGGGGAGCGAGCAGTACTTC. Amino acid sequence: CASSLVERGSEQYF. The genes are TRBV7-8 and TRBJ2-7; 8 nucleotides match TRBD2. The CDR3 covers 14 residues. With V trimmed by 1 base and J by 6 bases, 5 bases remained unmatched. In germline, CDR1 is SGHVS, CDR2 FQNEAQ.

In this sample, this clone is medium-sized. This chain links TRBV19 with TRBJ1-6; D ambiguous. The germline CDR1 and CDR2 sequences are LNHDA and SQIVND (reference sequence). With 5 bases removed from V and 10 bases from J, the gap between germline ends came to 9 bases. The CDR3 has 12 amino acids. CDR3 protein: CASSATKSPLHF. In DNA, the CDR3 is TGTGCCAGTAGTGCGACAAAATCACCCCTCCACTTT.

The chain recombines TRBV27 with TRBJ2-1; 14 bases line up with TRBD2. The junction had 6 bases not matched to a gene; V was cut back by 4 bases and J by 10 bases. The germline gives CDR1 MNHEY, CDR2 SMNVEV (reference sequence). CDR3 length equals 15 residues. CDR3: CASSSLGLAGEEQFF. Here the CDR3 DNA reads TGTGCCAGCAGTTCCTTGGGACTAGCGGGGGAGGAGCAGTTCTTC.

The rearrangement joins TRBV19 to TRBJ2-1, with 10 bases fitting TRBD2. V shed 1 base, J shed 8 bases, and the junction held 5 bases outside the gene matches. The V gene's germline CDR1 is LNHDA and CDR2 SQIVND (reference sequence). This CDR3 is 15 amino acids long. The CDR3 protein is CASSIAGTSEHEQFF. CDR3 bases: TGTGCCAGTAGTATAGCGGGGACTAGCGAACATGAGCAGTTCTTC.

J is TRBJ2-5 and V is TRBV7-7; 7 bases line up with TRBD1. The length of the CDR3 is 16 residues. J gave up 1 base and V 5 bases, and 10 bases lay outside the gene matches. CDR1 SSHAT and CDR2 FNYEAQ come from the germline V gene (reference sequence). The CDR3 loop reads CASSPIPAGGQETQYF. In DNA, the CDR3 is TGTGCCAGCAGCCCCATCCCCGCAGGGGGCCAAGAGACCCAGTACTTC.

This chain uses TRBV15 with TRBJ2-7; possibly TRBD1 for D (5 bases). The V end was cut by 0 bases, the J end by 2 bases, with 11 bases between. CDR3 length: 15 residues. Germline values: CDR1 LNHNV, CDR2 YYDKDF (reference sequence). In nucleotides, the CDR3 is TGTGCCACCAGCAGAGATCGTCAGGGTCCCTACGAGCAGTACTTC. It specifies CATSRDRQGPYEQYF.

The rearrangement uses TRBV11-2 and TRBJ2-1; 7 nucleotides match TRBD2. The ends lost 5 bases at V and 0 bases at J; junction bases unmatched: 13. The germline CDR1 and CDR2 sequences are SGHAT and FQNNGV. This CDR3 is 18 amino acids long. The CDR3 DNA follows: TGTGCCAGCAGCCCATTAGTGAGCGGGGCGAGCTCCTACAATGAGCAGTTCTTC. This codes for CASSPLVSGASSYNEQFF.

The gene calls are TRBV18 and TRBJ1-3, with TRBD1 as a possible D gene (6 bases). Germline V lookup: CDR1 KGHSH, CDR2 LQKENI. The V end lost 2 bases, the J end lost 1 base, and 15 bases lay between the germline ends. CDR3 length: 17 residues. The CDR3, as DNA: TGTGCCAGCTCACCAGTGACAGGACTCAAGTCTGGAAACACCATATATTTT. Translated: CASSPVTGLKSGNTIYF.

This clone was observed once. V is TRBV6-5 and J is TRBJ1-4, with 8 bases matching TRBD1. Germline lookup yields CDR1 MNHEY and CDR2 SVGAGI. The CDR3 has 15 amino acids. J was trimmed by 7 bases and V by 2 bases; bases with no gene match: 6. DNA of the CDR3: TGTGCCAGCAGTTACGGTTCAGGGGGCCTTGAAAAACTGTTTTTT. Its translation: CASSYGSGGLEKLFF.

The CDR3 loop is CASIPTGANTGELFF. The CDR3 DNA follows: TGCGCCAGCATCCCGACAGGAGCGAACACCGGGGAGCTGTTTTTT. The rearrangement links TRBV5-1 to TRBJ2-2, with a weak D call TRBD1 (6 bases). The CDR3 is 15 residues long. V was pared by 6 bases and J by 0 bases, with 12 bases between. Germline V gene data show CDR1 as SGHRS and CDR2 as YFSETQ.

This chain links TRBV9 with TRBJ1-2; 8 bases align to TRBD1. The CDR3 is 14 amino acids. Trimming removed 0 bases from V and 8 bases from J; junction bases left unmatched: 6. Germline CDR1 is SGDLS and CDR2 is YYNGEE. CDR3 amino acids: CASSVAAQGAGYTF. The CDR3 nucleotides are TGTGCCAGCAGCGTAGCTGCCCAGGGGGCCGGCTACACCTTC.

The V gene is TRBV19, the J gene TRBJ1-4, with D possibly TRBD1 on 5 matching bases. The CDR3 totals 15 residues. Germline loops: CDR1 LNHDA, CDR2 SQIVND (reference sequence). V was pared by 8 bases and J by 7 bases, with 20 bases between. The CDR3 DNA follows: TGTGCCAGTGAGGCGGGGAGACAGCCTATTGAAAAACTGTTTTTT. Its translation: CASEAGRQPIEKLFF.

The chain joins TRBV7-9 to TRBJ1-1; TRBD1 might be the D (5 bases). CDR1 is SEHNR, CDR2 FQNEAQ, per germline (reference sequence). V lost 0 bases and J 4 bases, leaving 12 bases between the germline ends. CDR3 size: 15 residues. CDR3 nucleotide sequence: TGTGCCAGCAGCTTAGCGGAAGGGGTCTTCACTGAAGCTTTCTTT. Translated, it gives CASSLAEGVFTEAFF.

Here the CDR3 DNA reads TGTGCCAGCACCCAGGGGTTTGAAGCTTTCTTT. Translating gives CASTQGFEAFF. The rearrangement uses TRBV5-4 and TRBJ1-1; D may be TRBD1 (6 bases). V lost 6 bases to trimming and J lost 7 bases, with 10 bases between them. Germline V gene lookup returns CDR1 SGHNT and CDR2 YYREEE (reference sequence). The CDR3 has 11 residues. Using reference TRBV5-4 and TRBJ1-1 for the parts outside the CDR3, the full variable domain is ETGVTQSPTHLIKTRGQQVTLRCSSQSGHNTVSWYQQALGQGPQFIFQYYREEENGRGNFPPRFSGLQFPNYSSELNVNALELDDSALYLCASTQGFEAFFGQGTRLTVV.

CDR3 protein: CATVNPGQEAFF. In DNA, the CDR3 is TGTGCCACAGTCAATCCGGGACAGGAAGCTTTCTTT. The J gene is TRBJ1-1, the V gene TRBV10-3; TRBD1 agrees at 7 bases. Losses at the gene ends were 10 bases for V and 8 bases for J; bases not matched to a gene: 10. CDR3 length: 12 amino acids. Germline V gene lookup returns CDR1 ENHRY and CDR2 SYGVKD.